This T cell receptor beta chain was sequenced for a study of CD8+ T cells in alopecia areata (dated by TCRdb to the late 2010s). Study-level background: Treated patients were enrolled in an open-label pilot trial of oral tofacitinib at 5 to 10 mg twice daily for moderate-to-severe alopecia areata. For the treated patients, the SALT score, which quantifies what percentage of scalp surface area is affected, served as the measure of disease severity. Clonality in the scalp was compared among normal scalp (n=4), patchy alopecia areata scalp (n=8), and alopecia totalis/universalis scalp (n=8). Human TCRbeta sequencing covered scalp tissue and sorted CD4+ and CD8+ peripheral blood T cells from patchy and totalis/universalis alopecia areata patients and healthy controls. In both human patients and the C3H/HeJ mouse model, the study applied high-throughput TCRbeta sequencing to look at T cell clonal expansion in alopecia areata. The RNA source kit depended on sample type: the PAXgene miRNA kit for fixed scalp, the miRNeasy kit for PBMCs, and the RNeasy kit for mouse skin. immunoSEQ multiplex PCR using 35 Vbeta forward primers and 13 Jbeta reverse primers was used to amplify TCRbeta CDR3 regions. Biopsies were taken from tofacitinib-treated patients at baseline and at 4 and 24 weeks of treatment, and a later scalp biopsy was taken in several of the tofacitinib-treated patients. Tofacitinib was given for 6 to 18 months, followed by 6 months of follow-up off drug to assess delayed response and recurrence. Broader findings and caveats from the paper: Because the treated cohort was small and included a single nonresponder, larger studies are needed to assess links between baseline CD8+ expansion and response. Resident alphabeta T cells in normal human skin are also sequenced, complicating scalp TCR repertoire analysis, unlike mouse skin dominated by gammadelta T cells. Compared with normal scalp, lesional scalp, particularly in alopecia totalis/universalis, had higher clonality and more expanded CD8+ clones, which suggests antigenic drive. Shared TCR sequences between patients were less evident than in mice, which may be partly attributable to HLA diversity in the patient population. Many expanded lesional clones persisted in scalp and blood during tofacitinib treatment, which may partly explain relapse after stopping treatment. Scalp clonality and the number of expanded CD8+ clones among the top 100 scalp clones were significantly decreased by tofacitinib.

CDR1 and CDR2 are drawn from the germline V gene: SQVTM, ANQGSEA. V is cut back by 7 bases and J by 6 bases, with 6 bases in the junction unmatched. Inclusive of the bounding cysteine and phenylalanine, the CDR3 is 12 residues long. Only CDR3 DNA remains: 36 bases, in frame from the first base. Taken with the paper, the label for time point translates to: 24 weeks on oral tofacitinib. The sample's treatment or condition label, in plain terms: oral pan-JAK inhibitor, 5-10 mg twice daily. Peripheral blood and lesional scalp punch biopsies were obtained from patients with alopecia areata. PBMCs were separated by density centrifugation and stained for CD3, CD4 and CD8, after which CD4+ and CD8+ T cells were sorted on a FACSAria. A note on this clone: What this receptor recognizes is not known. There are no base qualities to consult, and no much larger clone falls within one base.

Libraries were made using the immunoSEQ multiplex PCR assay. RNA was extracted from all samples and reverse transcribed into cDNA, which served as template for TCR sequencing. SuperScript III was used to make first-strand cDNA, primed with a 2:1 mix of oligo-dT and random hexamers. Amplification bias was assessed with a synthetic immune receptor repertoire, and residual bias was removed computationally. From the authors' description of their analysis: After raw reads were preprocessed to remove errors, the CDR3 was defined following IMGT conventions as running from the conserved cysteine to phenylalanine. Clonality was computed as 1 minus the Shannon entropy, with the entropy normalized by log2 of the number of productive unique TCRs. Whether scalp clones were CD4 or CD8 was inferred by matching scalp TCRbeta sequences against CD4 and CD8 repertoires sorted from blood. TCRdb took over this immuneACCESS table, retaining in-frame rearrangements with V and J assigned. Such tables are incomplete; in checked studies, under half of the missing clones stem from an unresolved V gene, and the remainder is unexplained. That table supplies the V and J calls and clone size; D and trimming were determined from the DNA. This sample is represented by 250,000 to 300,000 clones; 58% of them were singletons. The biggest ten clones account for roughly 1.8% of the sample.

The chain is encoded by TRBV29-1 joined to TRBJ2-1, and 7 junctional nucleotides match TRBD1. Here the sequenced sample was CD4+ T cells sorted from blood, taken at week 24, from a patient treated with tofacitinib. The clonotype originates from a human donor with alopecia areata. The CDR3: CSAETGANEQFF. The DNA reads TGCAGCGCAGAAACAGGGGCCAATGAGCAGTTCTTC.